One and the same sample provided the 18 T cell receptor beta chains below, sequenced in a study of cytomegalovirus exposure and HLA in healthy donors. Sequencing used immunoSEQ multiplex PCR; TCRdb keeps in-frame clones, though not all of them. The sample records over 120,000 clones, about nine tenths being singletons. Sequencing was carried out using PBMCs. These receptor sequences come from a woman aged 30 to 39 in good health and CMV-seropositive.

In this sample, this clone turned up once. This chain connects TRBV6-6 to TRBJ2-3; D remains unclear. The germline CDR1 and CDR2 sequences are MNHNY and SVGAGI (reference sequence). There are 15 residues in the CDR3. The V and J ends lost 8 bases and 1 base respectively, with 16 bases between them. This chain's CDR3 is CASCSVPACTDTQYF. The CDR3 coding sequence is TGTGCCAGCTGCTCGGTCCCCGCTTGCACAGATACGCAGTATTTT.

J is TRBJ2-7 and V is TRBV7-8, with D maybe TRBD2 (6 bases). The V and J ends lost 0 bases and 5 bases respectively, with 8 bases between them. Per the germline V gene, CDR1 is SGHVS and CDR2 is FQNEAQ. This CDR3 has 13 residues. This CDR3 reads CASSLAAGNEQYF. In DNA form, the CDR3 reads TGTGCCAGCAGCTTAGCCGCGGGGAACGAGCAGTACTTC.

This sequence joins TRBV27 and TRBJ1-5, with a weak D call TRBD1 (5 bases). The germline V and J ends were trimmed by 0 bases and 0 bases, with 18 bases remaining between them. The CDR3 is 19 amino acids. Looked up from germline, CDR1 is MNHEY and CDR2 is SMNVEV (reference sequence). The CDR3 region is CASSLSDPGTGDSNQPQHF. Here the CDR3 DNA reads TGTGCCAGCAGTTTATCAGATCCGGGGACGGGGGATAGCAATCAGCCCCAGCATTTT.

The chain is built from TRBV5-1 and TRBJ2-7, with D perhaps TRBD1 (6 bases). Per the germline V gene, CDR1 is SGHRS and CDR2 is YFSETQ. Between the trimmed V and J ends, which lost 7 bases and 4 bases, there was a span of 15 bases. CDR3 size: 13 residues. The CDR3 sequence is CASQQGNGYEQYF. The CDR3 nucleotides read TGCGCCAGCCAACAGGGAAATGGGTACGAGCAGTACTTC.

The V call is TRBV6-1, the J call TRBJ2-7, with D tentatively TRBD2 (5 bases). V was trimmed by 2 bases and J by 0 bases, leaving 11 bases between them. The CDR3 extends over 15 amino acids. The germline CDR1 and CDR2 sequences are MNHNS and SASEGT. The DNA for the CDR3 is TGTGCCAGCAGTGAAATGCTAGCAGGCTCCTACGAGCAGTACTTC. It codes for CASSEMLAGSYEQYF.

The rearrangement uses TRBV2 and TRBJ2-6, with 7 bases matching TRBD2. The germline CDR1 and CDR2 sequences are SNHLY and FYNNEI. The CDR3 extends over 14 amino acids. V dropped 10 bases and J dropped 1; count of bases not matched to a gene: 4. CDR3 residues: CATAGGSGANVLTF. The CDR3 coding sequence is TGTGCCACCGCCGGGGGGTCTGGGGCCAACGTCCTGACTTTC.

The V call is TRBV30, the J call TRBJ2-7; weak D call: TRBD2 (6 bases). This CDR3 has 15 residues. With 2 bases removed from V and 6 bases from J, the gap between germline ends came to 20 bases. The germline V gene has CDR1 GTSNPN and CDR2 SVGIG (reference sequence). CDR3 residues: CAWSQNAGTVGEQYF. The CDR3 DNA reads TGTGCCTGGAGTCAGAACGCCGGGACTGTCGGCGAGCAGTACTTC.

This clone has only one observation. The chain employs TRBV5-1 and TRBJ2-3, with 7 positions matching TRBD2. CDR1 is SGHRS, CDR2 YFSETQ, per germline. The CDR3 consists of 15 residues. V was pared by 3 bases and J by 2 bases, with 6 bases of the junction left unmatched. CDR3 sequence (DNA): TGCGCCAGCAGCTATCTAGCGGCCGACACAGATACGCAGTATTTT. It codes for CASSYLAADTDTQYF.

The V gene is TRBV5-4, the J gene TRBJ1-1, with 8 positions matching TRBD1. The CDR3 is 15 amino acids. Germline loops: CDR1 SGHNT, CDR2 YYREEE (reference sequence). The V segment lost 5 bases and the J segment 0 bases; nucleotides outside the gene matches: 6. The CDR3 DNA reads as TGTGCCAGCAGTCCCAACAGGGGGTTGAACACTGAAGCTTTCTTT. Protein product: CASSPNRGLNTEAFF.

The chain uses TRBV28 and TRBJ1-5, with D possibly matching TRBD1 (6 bases). Germline assignment: CDR1 MDHEN and CDR2 SYDVKM. Trimming removed 10 bases at V and 6 bases at J, with 19 bases between. The CDR3 has 14 amino acids. The CDR3 DNA is TGTGCCACCCTGGACAGTGGGATGGGTCAGCCCCAGCATTTT. Amino acid sequence: CATLDSGMGQPQHF.

The chain couples TRBV28 to TRBJ1-5, with 8 positions matching TRBD1. The V gene's germline CDR1 is MDHEN and CDR2 SYDVKM. CDR3 size: 16 residues. The trim removed 6 bases at V and 5 bases at J, leaving 12 bases unmatched. This CDR3 reads CASSPFTGTGYQPQHF. For the CDR3, the DNA is TGTGCCAGCAGCCCTTTCACCGGGACAGGCTATCAGCCCCAGCATTTT. Full variable domain (missing parts from reference TRBV28 and TRBJ1-5): DVKVTQSSRYLVKRTGEKVFLECVQDMDHENMFWYRQDPGLGLRLIYFSYDVKMKEKGDIPEGYSVSREKKERFSLILESASTNQTSMYLCASSPFTGTGYQPQHFGDGTRLSIL.

The rearrangement links TRBV6-6 to TRBJ1-2; TRBD1 matches at 9 bases. Trimming took 5 bases from V and 8 from J; bases not matched to a gene: 6. Germline V gene sequence: CDR1 MNHNY, CDR2 SVGAGI (reference sequence). CDR3 size: 13 residues. Here the CDR3 DNA reads TGTGCCAGCAGTATAACAGGGGGCCGAGGCTACACCTTC. Protein sequence: CASSITGGRGYTF.

The chain carries TRBV2 and TRBJ1-1; D remains unclear. V lost 2 bases and J 0 bases, leaving 10 bases between the germline ends. Germline V gene lookup returns CDR1 SNHLY and CDR2 FYNNEI. The CDR3 runs 15 residues. CDR3 DNA: TGTGCCAGCAGTGAATCGGGTTGGGTGAACACTGAAGCTTTCTTT. Protein: CASSESGWVNTEAFF.

This rearrangement joins TRBV5-1 to TRBJ2-1; D uncertain. From germline, CDR1 is SGHRS and CDR2 YFSETQ. The CDR3 is 13 residues long. V was cut by 4 bases and J by 3 bases, with 8 bases left in between. The CDR3: CASSTHGYNEQFF. The CDR3 DNA follows: TGCGCCAGCAGCACTCACGGCTACAATGAGCAGTTCTTC.

V is TRBV10-3 and J is TRBJ1-4; D possibly corresponds to TRBD1 (5 bases). Germline loops: CDR1 ENHRY, CDR2 SYGVKD. V shed 4 bases and J shed 4 bases, with 13 bases lying between them. The CDR3 runs to 15 residues. The CDR3 nucleotides read TGTGCCATCAGTGCTCAGGGAAGGGGTAATGAAAAACTGTTTTTT. This encodes CAISAQGRGNEKLFF.

The chain uses TRBV6-5 and TRBJ1-2; D is perhaps TRBD1 (6 bases). CDR3 length equals 13 residues. CDR1 is MNHEY, CDR2 SVGAGI, per germline. V gave up 5 bases and J gave up 6 bases, with 13 bases separating them. The CDR3 reads CASSSDRRNGYTF. DNA of the CDR3: TGTGCCAGCAGTAGCGACAGGAGGAATGGCTACACCTTC.

The chain combines TRBV11-3 with TRBJ2-7; 7 bases match TRBD2. Germline CDR1 SGHNT, CDR2 YENEEA. The CDR3 has 14 amino acids. Trimming cost V 5 bases and J 6 bases; bases outside gene matches: 10. CDR3 nucleotides: TGTGCCAGCAGCCTTAGGGGTAGCGGGTTCGAGCAGTACTTC. Protein sequence: CASSLRGSGFEQYF.

V and J are TRBV18 and TRBJ2-2, with TRBD2 as a possible D gene (6 bases). The germline V gene encodes CDR1 KGHSH and CDR2 LQKENI. This CDR3 comprises 15 residues. V was trimmed by 6 bases and J by 2 bases, leaving 13 bases between them. This CDR3 is CASSAGRLNTGELFF. The CDR3, as DNA: TGTGCCAGCTCCGCGGGACGGCTCAACACCGGGGAGCTGTTTTTT.